This T cell receptor (beta chain) was identified during a study of blood T cell repertoires in COVID-19. At the level of the study: Samples came from the United States, Italy and Spain, spanning acute and convalescent COVID-19. PBMCs, B-cell-depleted T cells, or T cells were the source of the cDNA or gDNA that made up the material.

In the original workflow: Reference gene primer amplification yielded estimated nucleated cell counts. Libraries were prepared by immunoSEQ multiplex PCR; TCRdb keeps only in-frame clonotypes and omits some of them. V, J and clone size are those of that table, while D and trimming were read from the DNA. Of under 250,000 clones in the sample, around four fifths are singletons; the top ten hold about 2.7%. CDR1 LNHDA and CDR2 SQIVND come from the germline V gene (reference sequence). This CDR3 comprises 15 residues. With 3 bases removed from V and 7 bases from J, the gap between germline ends came to 16 bases.

Sequencing was carried out using peripheral blood. V gene TRBV19 combines with J gene TRBJ1-3; D is unclear. This receptor was taken from a woman aged 40 to 50 with active or convalescent COVID-19. CDR3 amino acids: CASSIEGVLSNTIYF. In DNA form, the CDR3 reads TGTGCCAGTAGTATCGAAGGAGTGCTCTCCAACACCATATATTTT.